These 32 T cell receptor beta chains were all obtained from the same sample, sequenced in a study of glioma-infiltrating T cells. Using RNA template, CDR3s of TCR alpha and beta were amplified with iRepertoire arm-PCR. TCRdb re-analysed the multiplex PCR reads in MiXCR, keeping a single row per CDR3 protein. The sample lists approximately 120,000 distinct CDR3 sequences, under 30% occurring once. The sample taken for sequencing was glioma tissue, nonneoplastic brain tissue, or PBMCs (not recorded which). These receptors were taken from a human donor with low-grade glioma or glioblastoma, undergoing nonglioma brain surgery, or in good health (not recorded which).

Many counts were recorded for this clonotype. The chain links TRBV7-2 to TRBJ2-7; D is possibly TRBD1 (6 bases). This CDR3 has 16 amino acids. V gave up 5 bases and J gave up 0 bases, with 17 bases separating them. CDR1 and CDR2 (germline): SGHTA, FQGNSA. The CDR3 DNA follows: TGTGCCAGCAGCACCCCAACGGACAGCGTCTCCTACGAGCAGTACTTC. The encoded protein is CASSTPTDSVSYEQYF.

The rearrangement joins TRBV3-1 to TRBJ2-3, with D perhaps matching TRBD2 (5 bases). CDR1 LGHDT and CDR2 YNNKEL come from the germline V gene (reference sequence). CDR3 length equals 15 residues. Between the trimmed V and J ends, which lost 0 bases and 5 bases, there was a span of 12 bases. This CDR3 is CASSQESSRVDTQYF. As DNA, the CDR3 is TGTGCCAGCAGCCAAGAGTCTAGCAGAGTAGATACGCAGTATTTT.

This clonotype was seen just once. A single base separates this from a much larger clone, so it may be a read error. The chain combines TRBV4-3 with TRBJ2-1; 9 nucleotides match TRBD2. Germline CDR1 is LGHNA and CDR2 is YSLEER. This CDR3 has 15 residues. The CDR3 nucleotides read TGCGCCAGCAGCCAAGATTGGGGACTAGCTTATGAGAAGTTCTTC. This encodes CASSQDWGLAYEKFF.

This clonotype was seen many times. The V gene is TRBV6-5, the J gene TRBJ2-5; TRBD2 matches at 7 bases. This CDR3 has 18 amino acids. Looked up from germline, CDR1 is MNHEY and CDR2 is SVGAGI. J gave up 0 bases and V 0 bases, and 10 bases lay outside the gene matches. DNA of the CDR3: TGTGCCAGCAGTTACTCCGGGCGCCTAGCGGCGTACCAAGAGACCCAGTACTTC. Translated: CASSYSGRLAAYQETQYF.

This clonotype was observed many times. The rearrangement joins TRBV7-6 to TRBJ2-2, with 9 bases identical to TRBD2. This CDR3 region has 17 residues. The J segment lost 3 bases and the V segment lost 5 bases, leaving 10 bases of the junction unmatched. In germline, CDR1 is SGHVS, CDR2 FNYEAQ. In DNA form, the CDR3 reads TGTGCCAGCAGCCCTGCGGGGGGGGCGCTGGACACCGGGGAGCTGTTTTTT. Translation: CASSPAGGALDTGELFF.

This clonotype has at least ten counts. J is TRBJ2-5 and V is TRBV20-1, with D perhaps matching TRBD2 (6 bases). Germline V lookup: CDR1 DFQATT, CDR2 SNEGSKA (reference sequence). This CDR3 contains 14 residues. The ends were cut back, 1 base at V and 1 base at J, with 10 bases in the middle. The CDR3 loop is CSARVGLSQETQYF. CDR3 nucleotides: TGCAGTGCTAGAGTGGGACTGTCCCAAGAGACCCAGTACTTC.

This clonotype showed up many times. The chain carries TRBV18 and TRBJ2-5; D is perhaps TRBD2 (6 bases). Germline CDR1 reads KGHSH; CDR2 reads LQKENI. CDR3 length: 15 amino acids. Trimming took 3 bases from V and 5 from J, leaving 16 bases between them. CDR3 in DNA: TGTGCCAGCTCACCGTACGGGACTGAAGGGGAGACCCAGTACTTC. This gives the protein CASSPYGTEGETQYF.

This clonotype was observed many times. J is TRBJ2-5 and V is TRBV4-3; D not certain. Trimming left V 0 bases short and J 7 bases short, with 9 bases between. The CDR3 extends over 13 amino acids. Germline CDR1 reads LGHNA; CDR2 reads YSLEER. Written as DNA, the CDR3 is TGCGCCAGCAGCCAAGATGGCAAGGCGACCCAGTACTTC. Translated: CASSQDGKATQYF.

The table lists this clonotype with many counts. In DNA, the CDR3 is TGCGCCAGCAGCCAAGGTCGAGGGGGCGAAAATACGCAGTATTTT. Amino acids: CASSQGRGGENTQYF. The V call is TRBV4-3, the J call TRBJ2-3, with 7 bases that match TRBD1. The CDR3 totals 15 residues. The ends lost 1 base at V and 7 bases at J; junction bases unmatched: 8. CDR1 and CDR2 (germline): LGHNA, YSLEER.

There are many counts of this clonotype. V usage is TRBV4-1 and J usage is TRBJ2-3; 7 positions match TRBD2. Germline V CDR1 and CDR2: MGHRA, YSYEKL. There are 17 residues in the CDR3. The V and J ends lost 2 bases and 0 bases, in that order; junction bases with no gene match: 8. The CDR3 bases are TGCGCCAGCAGCCAAAAGGAAACTAGCGTGAGCACAGATACGCAGTATTTT. This sequence encodes CASSQKETSVSTDTQYF.

This clonotype has ten or more counts. The rearrangement links TRBV2 to TRBJ2-4; D possibly corresponds to TRBD1 (6 bases). The CDR3 runs 12 residues. Germline V gene data show CDR1 as SNHLY and CDR2 as FYNNEI. Trimming removed 11 bases at V and 4 bases at J, with 12 bases between. The CDR3 loop is CAGRDNKNIQYF. The CDR3 nucleotides read TGTGCCGGTAGGGACAATAAAAACATTCAGTACTTC.

Details on this clonotype: A read error may produce the germline difference seen at one junction end. The chain recombines TRBV19 with TRBJ1-5; TRBD1 might be the D (6 bases). This CDR3 spans 17 amino acids. The germline gives CDR1 LNHDA, CDR2 SQIVND (reference sequence). CDR3 in DNA: TGTGCCAGTAATTCTCCGACAGGACTTTATAGCAATCAGCCCCATCATTTT. It is translated as CASNSPTGLYSNQPHHF.

The chain carries TRBV19 and TRBJ2-3; TRBD1 aligns across 7 bases. Germline V gene data show CDR1 as LNHDA and CDR2 as SQIVND (reference sequence). V gave up 10 bases and J gave up 6 bases; unmatched junction bases: 10. The CDR3 length is 13 residues. CDR3 nucleotides: TGTGCCATTCACGACAGGGCGGCGGATACGCAGTATTTT. Its translation is CAIHDRAADTQYF.

This clonotype was observed many times. V usage is TRBV12-3 or TRBV12-4 and J usage is TRBJ1-5; tentative D call: TRBD1 (6 bases). CDR3 length: 14 amino acids. Trimming left V 5 bases short and J 7 bases short, with 15 bases between. The CDR3 nucleotides are TGTGCCAGCAGTCACGCAACAGGGATCCAGCCCCAGCATTTT. This encodes CASSHATGIQPQHF.

This clonotype was counted at least ten times. J is TRBJ2-1 and V is TRBV7-2; 11 bases are a match to TRBD2. The CDR3 is made up of 16 amino acids. Germline V lookup: CDR1 SGHTA, CDR2 FQGNSA. V gave up 4 bases and J gave up 4 bases; unmatched junction bases: 6. CDR3 coding DNA: TGTGCCAGCAGCTCCTTTAGCGGGAGGGCGTACAATGAGCAGTTCTTC. Translated: CASSSFSGRAYNEQFF.

This clonotype was detected many times. The chain employs TRBV20-1 and TRBJ2-3; D not resolved. The CDR3 is 12 amino acids. The germline gives CDR1 DFQATT, CDR2 SNEGSKA (reference sequence). V was cut by 6 bases and J by 5 bases, with 12 bases left in between. The CDR3 bases are TGCAGTGCCACATTTCTAGGAGATACGCAGTATTTT. This sequence encodes CSATFLGDTQYF.

This clonotype has at least ten counts. V gene TRBV2 combines with J gene TRBJ1-2; 12 nucleotides agree with TRBD1. V was pared by 11 bases and J by 5 bases, with 12 bases of the junction left unmatched. CDR1 is SNHLY and CDR2 is FYNNEI in the germline V gene. The CDR3 extends over 15 amino acids. The CDR3 DNA follows: TGTGCCCGCTCCTTGGGACAGGGGGCGAGTTATGGCTACACCTTC. As protein: CARSLGQGASYGYTF.

The table lists this clonotype with many counts. This chain links TRBV20-1 with TRBJ1-6; 8 positions agree with TRBD1. V was clipped by 0 bases and J by 9 bases; unmatched bases: 10. This CDR3 contains 16 residues. Germline loops: CDR1 DFQATT, CDR2 SNEGSKA (reference sequence). The CDR3 DNA sequence: TGCAGTGCTAGAGACCTGACAGGGGAAGTCTTTTCACCCCTCCACTTT. This codes for CSARDLTGEVFSPLHF.

This clonotype was seen a handful of times. V and J are TRBV19 and TRBJ2-3, with D perhaps TRBD1 (6 bases). Germline values: CDR1 LNHDA, CDR2 SQIVND (reference sequence). The V end lost 6 bases, the J end lost 6 bases, and 19 bases lay between the germline ends. This CDR3 has 15 amino acids. As DNA, the CDR3 is TGTGCCAGTAGCCGACAGGCCTACACTTCGGATACGCAGTATTTT. It encodes CASSRQAYTSDTQYF. The full variable domain, completed using reference TRBV19 and TRBJ2-3, is DGGITQSPKYLFRKEGQNVTLSCEQNLNHDAMYWYRQDPGQGLRLIYYSQIVNDFQKGDIAEGYSVSREKKESFPLTVTSAQKNPTAFYLCASSRQAYTSDTQYFGPGTRLTVL.

In its sample, this clonotype was seen many times. The V call is TRBV6-1, the J call TRBJ1-5; 9 positions agree with TRBD1. V was pared by 5 bases and J by 0 bases, with 5 bases of the junction left unmatched. CDR1 MNHNS and CDR2 SASEGT come from the germline V gene. This CDR3 is 16 amino acids long. CDR3 amino acids: CASSTRTGDSNQPQHF. CDR3 DNA: TGTGCCAGCAGTACCCGGACAGGGGATAGCAATCAGCCCCAGCATTTT.

In this sample, this clonotype turned up many times. The rearrangement joins TRBV24-1 to TRBJ2-3; TRBD2 is a possible D gene (6 bases). V was pared by 0 bases and J by 5 bases, with 11 bases between. The CDR3 is 15 amino acids. From germline, CDR1 is KGHDR and CDR2 SFDVKD. The DNA for the CDR3 is TGTGCCACCAGTGATTTGGCGGGGAATGAAGATACGCAGTATTTT. Its translation is CATSDLAGNEDTQYF.

The J gene is TRBJ2-3, the V gene TRBV14; 8 bases are shared with TRBD1. The V segment lost 1 base and the J segment 0 bases; nucleotides outside the gene matches: 6. CDR3 length: 17 residues. Germline V gene data show CDR1 as SGHDN and CDR2 as FVKESK. The CDR3 here is CASSQVWTGLSTDTQYF. CDR3 coding DNA: TGTGCCAGCAGCCAAGTCTGGACAGGGTTAAGCACAGATACGCAGTATTTT.

At least ten counts were recorded for this clonotype. The chain recombines TRBV6-6 with TRBJ2-5; 8 bases fit TRBD2. Germline CDR1 MNHNY, CDR2 SVGAGI (reference sequence). After removal of 2 bases from V and 2 bases from J, the junction contained 7 bases not matched to a gene. CDR3 length equals 16 residues. The CDR3 region is CASSYVSGAAQETQYF. The CDR3 region has the DNA TGTGCCAGCAGTTACGTTAGCGGGGCCGCACAAGAGACCCAGTACTTC.

This clonotype was observed many times. V gene TRBV7-6 combines with J gene TRBJ2-7; D unresolved. The CDR3 has 16 amino acids. Trimming took off 0 bases at V and 0 bases at J, with 12 bases between the two ends. Looked up from germline, CDR1 is SGHVS and CDR2 is FNYEAQ. The CDR3: CASSLAGDVSSYEQYF. The CDR3 bases are TGTGCCAGCAGCTTAGCAGGAGACGTGAGCTCCTACGAGCAGTACTTC.

This clonotype was observed at least ten times. The chain links TRBV12-3 or TRBV12-4 to TRBJ1-1; 7 bases agree with TRBD1. This CDR3 is built from 14 residues. V shed 6 bases, J shed 5 bases, and the junction held 9 bases outside the gene matches. CDR3: CASSQGVVRTEAFF. CDR3 in DNA: TGTGCCAGCAGCCAGGGGGTTGTTAGAACTGAAGCTTTCTTT.

This clonotype was picked up many times. The chain links TRBV7-9 to TRBJ2-1; no reliable D call. Germline-derived CDR1 and CDR2 are SEHNR and FQNEAQ (reference sequence). V lost 5 bases and J lost 7, with 9 bases in between. This CDR3 contains 12 residues. The CDR3 reads CASSRPLNEQFF. In DNA form, the CDR3 reads TGTGCCAGCAGCCGCCCCCTAAATGAGCAGTTCTTC.

This chain uses TRBV5-1 with TRBJ1-1; tentative D call: TRBD1 (6 bases). CDR1 and CDR2 (germline): SGHRS, YFSETQ. This CDR3 region has 17 residues. The V end lost 4 bases, the J end lost 5 bases, and 24 bases lay between the germline ends. The chain's CDR3 is CASSPLRTARGQTEAFF. The CDR3 DNA reads as TGCGCCAGCAGCCCACTCAGGACAGCAAGAGGTCAAACTGAAGCTTTCTTT.

This clonotype occurred many times. The V call is TRBV9, the J call TRBJ2-5; D unresolved. CDR3 length: 13 amino acids. The V end was cut by 2 bases, the J end by 1 base, with 6 bases between. Germline CDR1 and CDR2: SGDLS and YYNGEE. CDR3 residues: CASSVSPQETQYF. The CDR3 bases are TGTGCCAGCAGCGTGTCTCCCCAAGAGACCCAGTACTTC. The full variable domain, rest sourced from reference TRBV9 and TRBJ2-5, is DSGVTQTPKHLITATGQRVTLRCSPRSGDLSVYWYQQSLDQGLQFLIQYYNGEERAKGNILERFSAQQFPDLHSELNLSSLELGDSALYFCASSVSPQETQYFGPGTRLLVL.

In this sample, this clonotype turned up many times. This chain connects TRBV10-2 to TRBJ1-6; D gene unclear. The CDR3 length is 16 residues. In germline, CDR1 is WSHSY, CDR2 SAAADI. The V and J ends lost 6 bases and 0 bases respectively, with 12 bases between them. CDR3 loop: CASRSSGISYNSPLHF. The DNA of the CDR3 is TGCGCCAGCAGGTCTTCGGGAATCTCCTATAATTCACCCCTCCACTTT.

The chain joins TRBV10-3 to TRBJ1-1; maybe TRBD1 (6 bases). V shed 5 bases and J shed 1 base, with 14 bases lying between them. CDR1 and CDR2 (germline): ENHRY, SYGVKD. The CDR3 spans 15 residues. As DNA, the CDR3 is TGTGCCATCAGTTTAGGCGGACAGCCGAACACTGAAGCTTTCTTT. Translated: CAISLGGQPNTEAFF.

This clonotype has at least ten counts. The chain recombines TRBV5-4 with TRBJ2-7; weak D call: TRBD1 (5 bases). V gave up 3 bases and J gave up 3 bases, with 13 bases separating them. CDR3 size: 14 residues. The germline V gene has CDR1 SGHNT and CDR2 YYREEE (reference sequence). The CDR3 sequence: CASSSSTVHYEQYF. DNA of the CDR3: TGTGCCAGCAGCTCGTCGACAGTCCACTACGAGCAGTACTTC.

This clonotype was seen at least ten times. The V call is TRBV25-1, the J call TRBJ1-1, with a weak D call TRBD1 (5 bases). The CDR3 is 15 residues long. Germline CDR1 and CDR2: MGHDK and SYGVNS. Between the trimmed V and J ends, which lost 1 base and 2 bases, there was a span of 11 bases. The CDR3 DNA follows: TGTGCCAGCAGTGAATCTGGGACTGCTAACACTGAAGCTTTCTTT. Protein product: CASSESGTANTEAFF.